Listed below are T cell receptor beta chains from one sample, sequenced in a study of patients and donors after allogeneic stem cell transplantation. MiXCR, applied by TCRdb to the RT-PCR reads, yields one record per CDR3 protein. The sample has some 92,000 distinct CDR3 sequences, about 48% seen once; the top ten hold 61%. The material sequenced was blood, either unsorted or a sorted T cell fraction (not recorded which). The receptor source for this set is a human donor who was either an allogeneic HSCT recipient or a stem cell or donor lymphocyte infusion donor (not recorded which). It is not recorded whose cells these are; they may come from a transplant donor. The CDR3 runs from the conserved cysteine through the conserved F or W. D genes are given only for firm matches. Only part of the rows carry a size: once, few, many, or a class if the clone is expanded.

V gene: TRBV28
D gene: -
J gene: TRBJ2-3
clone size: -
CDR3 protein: CASSLPQATDTQYF
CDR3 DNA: TGTGCCAGCAGTTTACCACAGGCCACAGATACGCAGTATTTT

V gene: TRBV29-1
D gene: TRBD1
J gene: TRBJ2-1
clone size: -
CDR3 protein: CSVMTGAQYNEQFF
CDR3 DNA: TGCAGCGTTATGACAGGGGCCCAATACAATGAGCAGTTCTTC

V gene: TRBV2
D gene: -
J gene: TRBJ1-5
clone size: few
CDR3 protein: CASSEENRNQPQHF
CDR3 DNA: TGTGCCAGCAGTGAAGAGAATCGCAATCAGCCCCAGCATTTT

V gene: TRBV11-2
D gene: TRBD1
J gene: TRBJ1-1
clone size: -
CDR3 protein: CASSVPGQVLNTEAF
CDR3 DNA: TGTGCCAGCAGCGTGCCGGGACAGGTATTGAACACTGAAGCTTTT

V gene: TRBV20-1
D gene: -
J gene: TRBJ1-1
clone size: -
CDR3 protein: CSASKGLGEAFF
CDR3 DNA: TGCAGTGCTAGCAAGGGCCTGGGGGAAGCTTTCTTT

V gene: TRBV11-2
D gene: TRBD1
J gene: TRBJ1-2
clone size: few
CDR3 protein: CASSPRTGANYGYTF
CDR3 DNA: TGTGCCAGCAGCCCAAGGACAGGGGCTAACTATGGCTACACCTTC

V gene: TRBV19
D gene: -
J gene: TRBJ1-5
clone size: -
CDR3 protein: CASSIRPGFNQPQHF
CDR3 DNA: TGTGCCAGTAGTATACGGCCAGGCTTCAATCAGCCCCAGCATTTT

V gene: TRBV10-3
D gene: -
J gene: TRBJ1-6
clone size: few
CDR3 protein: CAISGRDADSPLHF
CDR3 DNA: TGTGCCATCAGTGGCAGGGACGCGGATTCACCCCTCCACTTT

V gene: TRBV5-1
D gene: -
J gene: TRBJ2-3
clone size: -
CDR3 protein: CASSWGLTGDTQYF
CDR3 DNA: TGCGCCAGCAGCTGGGGTCTGACGGGAGATACGCAGTATTTT

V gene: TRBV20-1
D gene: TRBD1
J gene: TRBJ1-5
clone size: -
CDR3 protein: CSAGQGQPQHF
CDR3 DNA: TGCAGTGCAGGACAGGGACAGCCCCAGCATTTT

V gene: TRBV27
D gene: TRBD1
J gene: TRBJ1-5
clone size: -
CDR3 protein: CASSRDSLYQPQHF
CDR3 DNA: TGTGCCAGCAGCCGGGACAGTCTCTACCAGCCCCAGCATTTT

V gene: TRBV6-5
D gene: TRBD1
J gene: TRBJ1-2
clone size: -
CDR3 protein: CASSYSHRGQNYGYTF
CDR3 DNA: TGTGCCAGCAGTTACTCCCACAGGGGGCAAAACTATGGCTACACCTTC